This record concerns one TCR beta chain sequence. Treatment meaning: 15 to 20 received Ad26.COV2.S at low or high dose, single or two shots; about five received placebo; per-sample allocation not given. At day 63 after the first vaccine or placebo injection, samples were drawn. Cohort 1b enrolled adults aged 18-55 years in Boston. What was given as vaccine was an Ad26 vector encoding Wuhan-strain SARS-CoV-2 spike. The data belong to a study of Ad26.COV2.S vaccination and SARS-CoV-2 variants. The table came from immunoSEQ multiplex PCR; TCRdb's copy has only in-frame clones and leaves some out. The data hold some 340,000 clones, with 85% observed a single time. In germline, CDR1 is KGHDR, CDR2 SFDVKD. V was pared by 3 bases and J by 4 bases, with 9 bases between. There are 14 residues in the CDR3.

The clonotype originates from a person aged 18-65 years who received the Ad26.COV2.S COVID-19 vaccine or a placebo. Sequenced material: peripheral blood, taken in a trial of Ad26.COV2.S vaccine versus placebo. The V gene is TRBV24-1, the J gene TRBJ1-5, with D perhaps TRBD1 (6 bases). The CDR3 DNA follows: TGTGCCACCAGTGATCAGCAGGGGAATCAGCCCCAGCATTTT. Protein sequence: CATSDQQGNQPQHF.